This T cell receptor beta chain came from a study of T cells after yellow fever vaccination. Study context: Each low-cell-number fraction was prepared by means of SMART-Seq v4 Ultra Low Input. Study-wide results and limits: A large majority of primary-vaccination clones showed up again after the booster (around 96% CD4, about 87% CD8).

The germline V gene has CDR1 SEHNR and CDR2 FQNEAQ (reference sequence). The CDR3 is 13 residues long. V was shortened by 3 bases and J by 13 bases, with 15 bases between the two germline ends. Template switching by 5'RACE produced TCR cDNA, adding a universal primer site and UMIs. A single record per CDR3 protein comes from TCRdb applying MiXCR to the 5' RACE reads. The data hold hundreds of thousands of distinct CDR3 sequences, with roughly an eighth observed a single time. In this sample, this clonotype turned up a few times. The antigen is not known. This chain joins TRBV7-9 and TRBJ1-4, with D possibly being TRBD1 (6 bases). The origin of this receptor is a man aged 30 to 39 who received the YFV17D yellow fever vaccine. The starting material was PBMCs, obtained on the day of the yellow fever booster vaccination. The CDR3 region is CASSFSGAERLFF. In DNA, the CDR3 is TGTGCCAGCAGCTTTTCAGGGGCTGAGAGACTGTTTTTT.